The T cell receptor (beta chain) described here comes from a study of blood T cell repertoires in COVID-19 (dated by TCRdb to 2018 to 2020). For context, the study as a whole: The collaborator samples originated in the United States, Italy and Spain and spanned the acute and convalescent phases of COVID-19. The prospective study material was composed of cDNA or gDNA derived from T cells, B-cell-depleted T cells, or PBMCs. Subjects who had been exposed to COVID-19, were actively infected with it, or had recovered from it provided the deeply sampled blood TCRbeta repertoires that made up the dataset. The repertoires were made available in a free public database intended to serve as a resource for research on the immune response to SARS-CoV-2. Samples came from the ongoing ImmuneRACE study (first 160 participants) plus 1,254 subjects from 6 global collaborators. A de-identified subject ID, COVID-19 status, age in years and sex were almost always included in the sample metadata. Where available, HLA class I and class II types were obtained from metadata supplied by the sample provider rather than from assay-based typing.

On the study overall, not on this receptor specifically: How much clinical and demographic metadata was included differed by source and by participant, and the metadata was provided uncurated.

The immunoSEQ Assay, a bias-controlled multiplex PCR, was used to amplify TCRbeta CDR3 regions from genomic DNA. As for the authors' bioinformatics: Nucleated cell counts per sample were estimated from amplification of reference gene primers within the assay. Sequence reads were collapsed and filtered to measure the absolute abundance of every unique TCRbeta CDR3 rearrangement. For each sample, productive Simpson clonality was calculated as the square root of Simpson's diversity index over productive rearrangements. TCRdb limited this immuneACCESS table to in-frame rearrangements with V and J called. A share of clones is missing; checked studies link under half to unresolved V genes, and the rest is unexplained. For V, J and clone size, that table is used; D and trimming come from the DNA. In this sample the table shows about 110,000 clones, around 79% of which occur a single time. 16% of the sample is taken by the ten largest.

The CDR3 starts with the cysteine, ends with the phenylalanine, and has 15 residues. Solely the CDR3 DNA is kept, with 45 bases framed from the first base. V is cut by 5 bases and J by 3 bases, and the space between the germline ends is 17 bases. Looking up the germline V gene yields CDR1 MDHEN and CDR2 SYDVKM. As regards this clone: Its antigen remains undetermined. No base-level quality is on record; no much larger clone is a single base apart.

The collaborating institutions used their own protocols to collect whole blood in K2EDTA tubes. Collaborator samples were shipped for TCRbeta analysis as frozen whole blood, isolated PBMCs, or DNA extracted from either sample type. The clonotype comes from a woman aged 80 or over with active or convalescent COVID-19. The V and J segments used are TRBV28 and TRBJ2-7; tentative D gene TRBD2, with 7 bases matching. Material for sequencing was peripheral blood. The CDR3 is CASSGSGTQNYEQYF. The DNA reads TGTGCCAGCAGTGGGAGCGGGACACAAAACTACGAGCAGTACTTC.